This passage covers 22 T cell receptor beta chains from one sample sequenced in a study of blood T cell repertoires in COVID-19. The assay was immunoSEQ multiplex PCR, and TCRdb's table has in-frame clones only and misses some. The table has approximately 99,000 clones, about 82% seen once; the top ten hold approximately 12%. Sequenced input: peripheral blood. All receptors derive from a woman in her sixties or seventies in a cohort sampled during active or convalescent COVID-19.

V and J are TRBV28 and TRBJ2-2; 10 bases match TRBD2. Germline values: CDR1 MDHEN, CDR2 SYDVKM. Losses at the gene ends were 6 bases for V and 7 bases for J; bases not matched to a gene: 11. The CDR3 has 16 residues. CDR3 residues: CASSPLAGGSGGELFF. CDR3 coding DNA: TGTGCCAGCAGCCCATTAGCGGGAGGTTCGGGCGGGGAGCTGTTTTTT.

The chain has TRBV14 and TRBJ1-6, with 7 bases fitting TRBD1. Trimming removed 5 bases from V and 10 bases from J; junction bases left unmatched: 8. Germline V gives CDR1 SGHDN, CDR2 FVKESK. The CDR3 runs to 14 residues. The CDR3 coding sequence is TGTGCCAGCAGCGCTCGACAGGGCCCATCACCCCTCCACTTT. Translated, it gives CASSARQGPSPLHF.

The chain uses TRBV20-1 and TRBJ2-2; 7 bases line up with TRBD2. The CDR3 is 14 residues long. Germline V gene sequence: CDR1 DFQATT, CDR2 SNEGSKA (reference sequence). Trimming cost V 3 bases and J 5 bases; bases outside gene matches: 6. CDR3 loop: CSASASGSTGELFF. CDR3 DNA: TGCAGTGCTAGTGCTAGCGGATCGACCGGGGAGCTGTTTTTT.

The chain carries TRBV4-2 and TRBJ2-2; TRBD2 is a possible D gene (5 bases). CDR3 length: 17 amino acids. Germline V lookup: CDR1 LGHNA, CDR2 YNFKEQ. Trimming took off 2 bases at V and 2 bases at J, with 15 bases between the two ends. The CDR3 loop is CASSQTATGFNTGELFF. The CDR3 region has the DNA TGTGCCAGCAGCCAAACGGCTACGGGGTTTAACACCGGGGAGCTGTTTTTT.

The gene calls are TRBV15 and TRBJ1-3; D is unclear. The CDR3 is made up of 15 amino acids. Trimming pared 0 bases from V and 0 bases from J, leaving 6 bases between. The germline CDR1 and CDR2 sequences are LNHNV and YYDKDF (reference sequence). The CDR3 loop is CATSRDAFSGNTIYF. As DNA, the CDR3 is TGTGCCACCAGCAGAGATGCGTTCTCTGGAAACACCATATATTTT.

V gene TRBV5-8 combines with J gene TRBJ2-5; D is ambiguous. The germline V gene has CDR1 SGHTS and CDR2 YDEGEE. Trimming shortened V by 0 bases and J by 2 bases, and 8 bases separated the two germline ends. The CDR3 is 14 residues long. The CDR3 loop reads CASSLVHLQETQYF. CDR3 DNA sequence: TGTGCCAGCAGCTTGGTTCACTTACAAGAGACCCAGTACTTC.

This chain joins TRBV10-2 and TRBJ2-7; 11 nucleotides align to TRBD2. With V trimmed by 7 bases and J by 2 bases, 7 bases remained unmatched. The germline CDR1 and CDR2 sequences are WSHSY and SAAADI. This CDR3 is built from 15 residues. This CDR3 is CASTMTSGITYEQYF. CDR3 DNA: TGCGCCAGCACTATGACTAGCGGGATTACCTACGAGCAGTACTTC.

The chain combines TRBV4-1 with TRBJ2-2, with D hard to call. CDR3 length: 15 residues. CDR1 and CDR2 (germline): MGHRA, YSYEKL. The V end lost 2 bases, the J end lost 0 bases, and 7 bases lay between the germline ends. The CDR3 spells CASSQSVANTGELFF. Here the CDR3 DNA reads TGCGCCAGCAGCCAAAGCGTCGCGAACACCGGGGAGCTGTTTTTT.

This clone was detected only a few times. The rearrangement links TRBV7-9 to TRBJ2-2, with 7 positions matching TRBD2. Looked up from germline, CDR1 is SEHNR and CDR2 is FQNEAQ (reference sequence). V was clipped by 11 bases and J by 1 base; unmatched bases: 7. The CDR3 totals 14 residues. CDR3 nucleotide sequence: TGTGCCCCACAAGGCGGGGGGAACACCGGGGAGCTGTTTTTT. It is translated as CAPQGGGNTGELFF.

V is TRBV10-1 and J is TRBJ1-1, with TRBD1 as a possible D gene (5 bases). Germline assignment: CDR1 WNHNN and CDR2 SYGVQD (reference sequence). CDR3 length: 21 amino acids. The V and J ends lost 3 bases and 0 bases respectively, with 29 bases between them. Here the CDR3 reads CASSDISPGGVSHKMNTEAFF. The CDR3 DNA reads TGCGCCAGCAGTGATATCTCCCCGGGGGGGGTGAGCCACAAGATGAACACTGAAGCTTTCTTT.

The chain carries TRBV3-1 (or the pseudogene TRBV3-2) and TRBJ2-6; TRBD2 matches at 7 bases. Germline trimming cut 4 bases from V and 2 bases from J; bases unmatched to any gene: 5. From germline, CDR1 is LGHDT and CDR2 YNNKEL (reference sequence). CDR3 length: 16 amino acids. The CDR3 is CASSPVAGAGANVLTF. The DNA of the CDR3 is TGTGCCAGCAGCCCCGTCGCGGGAGCTGGGGCCAACGTCCTGACTTTC.

This chain connects TRBV30 to TRBJ1-2; 10 bases agree with TRBD1. CDR3 length equals 14 residues. CDR1 and CDR2 from the germline V gene are GTSNPN and SVGIG (reference sequence). The V segment lost 4 bases and the J segment 3 bases; nucleotides outside the gene matches: 5. The CDR3 loop is CAWTRQGAYYGYTF. The CDR3 region has the DNA TGTGCCTGGACCAGACAGGGGGCTTACTATGGCTACACCTTC.

The chain is built from TRBV18 and TRBJ1-5; the D gene is possibly TRBD1 (6 bases). V was clipped by 2 bases and J by 7 bases, with 15 bases between them. Germline CDR1 KGHSH, CDR2 LQKENI. The CDR3 sequence is 15 residues long. The CDR3 nucleotides are TGTGCCAGCTCACCATCCGACAGGCCGGAGCAGCCCCAGCATTTT. Residues: CASSPSDRPEQPQHF.

This clone is a singleton in its sample. V and J are TRBV3-1 (or the pseudogene TRBV3-2) and TRBJ2-3, with 8 bases aligning to TRBD2. Per germline, CDR1 LGHDT and CDR2 YNNKEL (reference sequence). The CDR3 sequence is 16 residues long. V lost 1 base to trimming and J lost 6 bases; unmatched junction nucleotides: 9. CDR3 nucleotides: TGTGCCAGCAGCCAAGCTTCAGCGGGGGATTTTGATACGCAGTATTTT. It yields the protein CASSQASAGDFDTQYF.

This chain uses TRBV10-3 with TRBJ1-2, with 8 bases lining up with TRBD1. Germline CDR1 reads ENHRY; CDR2 reads SYGVKD. The CDR3 has 13 amino acids. V was clipped by 11 bases and J by 8 bases; unmatched bases: 13. CDR3: CASSGTGATGYTF. CDR3 DNA: TGTGCCTCGTCCGGGACAGGTGCGACAGGCTACACCTTC.

The rearrangement links TRBV27 to TRBJ1-4, with 9 bases lining up with TRBD1. With 5 bases clipped from V and 8 bases from J, the junction kept 12 bases outside the gene matches. CDR1 is MNHEY and CDR2 is SMNVEV in the germline V gene (reference sequence). The CDR3 contains 16 residues. The CDR3 DNA sequence: TGTGCCAGCAGTCGGGCCGGGACAGGGTTCGGGGAAAAACTGTTTTTT. It is translated as CASSRAGTGFGEKLFF. Drawing the rest from reference TRBV27 and TRBJ1-4, the complete variable domain is EAQVTQNPRYLITVTGKKLTVTCSQNMNHEYMSWYRQDPGLGLRQIYYSMNVEVTDKGDVPEGYKVSRKEKRNFPLILESPSPNQTSLYFCASSRAGTGFGEKLFFGSGTQLSVL.

The chain recombines TRBV10-3 with TRBJ2-7; 9 positions agree with TRBD1. Germline V lookup: CDR1 ENHRY, CDR2 SYGVKD. The length of the CDR3 is 14 residues. The ends lost 3 bases at V and 6 bases at J; junction bases unmatched: 6. As DNA, the CDR3 is TGTGCCATCAGTGACGACAGGGGGAATGGCGAGCAGTACTTC. Protein sequence: CAISDDRGNGEQYF.

This clone occurred once. This chain connects TRBV27 to TRBJ1-2, with D possibly matching TRBD1 (5 bases). The CDR3 has 17 amino acids. Trimming removed 5 bases at V and 2 bases at J, with 21 bases between. Germline assignment: CDR1 MNHEY and CDR2 SMNVEV (reference sequence). The CDR3 sequence: CASSRILSGTGNYGYTF. The DNA for the CDR3 is TGTGCCAGCAGTCGCATATTATCCGGGACTGGAAACTATGGCTACACCTTC.

The genes are TRBV5-4 and TRBJ2-6; 11 bases map to TRBD2. CDR1 SGHNT and CDR2 YYREEE come from the germline V gene (reference sequence). The CDR3 has 16 amino acids. With V trimmed by 9 bases and J by 1 base, 6 bases remained unmatched. For the CDR3, the DNA is TGTGCCACCGGCCTAGCGGGGGGATCTGGGGCCAACGTCCTGACTTTC. This gives the protein CATGLAGGSGANVLTF.

The gene calls are TRBV19 and TRBJ1-1; possible D gene TRBD1, 5 bases. The V end was cut by 2 bases, the J end by 7 bases, with 11 bases between. The V gene's germline CDR1 is LNHDA and CDR2 SQIVND (reference sequence). The CDR3 loop spans 13 amino acids. This CDR3 reads CASSILQGNEAFF. The CDR3 bases are TGTGCCAGTAGTATACTTCAGGGAAATGAAGCTTTCTTT.

The chain carries TRBV27 and TRBJ2-3; D may be TRBD2 (5 bases). Germline-derived CDR1 and CDR2 are MNHEY and SMNVEV (reference sequence). Deletions cut 4 bases from V and 7 bases from J, with 12 bases between. This CDR3 comprises 13 residues. CDR3 coding DNA: TGTGCCAGCAGTTACGGGCTAGCAAATACGCAGTATTTT. Translating gives CASSYGLANTQYF.

CDR3 loop: CASSLTLSNQPQHF. The CDR3, as DNA: TGTGCCAGCAGTTTGACACTTAGCAATCAGCCCCAGCATTTT. The rearrangement uses TRBV27 and TRBJ1-5; no clear D gene. CDR3 length: 14 residues. The germline gives CDR1 MNHEY, CDR2 SMNVEV (reference sequence). The germline V and J ends were trimmed by 3 bases and 0 bases, with 6 bases remaining between them.